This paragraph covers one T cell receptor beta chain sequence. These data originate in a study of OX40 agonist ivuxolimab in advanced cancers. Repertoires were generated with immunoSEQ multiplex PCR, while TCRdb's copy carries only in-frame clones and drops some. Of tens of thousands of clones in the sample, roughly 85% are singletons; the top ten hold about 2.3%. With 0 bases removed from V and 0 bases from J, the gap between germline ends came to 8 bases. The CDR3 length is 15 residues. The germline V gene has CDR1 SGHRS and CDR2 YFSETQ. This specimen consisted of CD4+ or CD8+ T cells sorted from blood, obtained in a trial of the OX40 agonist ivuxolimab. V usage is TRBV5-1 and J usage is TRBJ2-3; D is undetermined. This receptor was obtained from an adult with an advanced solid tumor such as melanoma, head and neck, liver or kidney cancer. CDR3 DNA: TGCGCCAGCAGCTTGGTTACTTCCAGCACAGATACGCAGTATTTT. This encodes CASSLVTSSTDTQYF. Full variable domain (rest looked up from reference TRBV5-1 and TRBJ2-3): KAGVTQTPRYLIKTRGQQVTLSCSPISGHRSVSWYQQTPGQGLQFLFEYFSETQRNKGNFPGRFSGRQFSNSRSEMNVSTLELGDSALYLCASSLVTSSTDTQYFGPGTRLTVL.